This TCR beta chain stems from a study of blood T cells in healthy people across ages. This clonotype was seen a handful of times. Its antigen remains unknown. Primed by a sample-barcoded 5' primer and a J-beta primer mix, a second PCR proceeded for about 7 to 11 cycles. TCRdb processed the 5' RACE reads anew with MiXCR; each CDR3 protein has one entry. There are 750,000 to 950,000 distinct CDR3 sequences in the sample; about a quarter occur only once, and over 2.5% lies in the top ten. Study results and limitations: It was the long-lived donors that had more naive CD4+ cells and higher diversity than aged donors.

The ends were cut back, 6 bases at V and 8 bases at J, with 19 bases in the middle. Germline V gives CDR1 MDHEN, CDR2 SYDVKM. There are 15 residues in the CDR3. The same data also contributed to another study, on T cells of mothers and their children. That report adds: Similar thymic selection effects on TCR recombination output appear in pairs, both related and unrelated.

Sample: blood. The gene calls are TRBV28 and TRBJ1-4, with D unclear. This TCR was sampled from a boy under 18 in good health. CDR3 DNA sequence: TGTGCCAGCAGCAGCCCGAGAGGGCCTTCCGAAAAACTGTTTTTT. It yields the protein CASSSPRGPSEKLFF.